The text below deals with one T cell receptor beta chain. It lacks a known antigen. Base qualities are not provided; no much larger clone lies one nucleotide away. This record comes from a study of cytomegalovirus exposure and HLA in healthy donors (dated by TCRdb to between 2016 and 2019). Context from the whole study: An earlier analysis of approximately 640 of the donors reported 250 to 300 Gb of sequence data and some 120 million unique TCR beta sequences from around 200 million T cells. Roughly five DR-DQ haplotypes were treated as single units for association and clustering because of strong linkage in the cohort. All discovery cohort repertoires had been generated on a single sequencing platform. Across under 500 genotyped donors of the cohort, an average of roughly 230,000 unique TCR beta nucleotide sequences per donor were sequenced, and roughly a sixth of those sequences were non-productive. The genetic ancestry cluster associated with self-reported Caucasian donors included 80% to 90% of the roughly 360 genotyped donors. An early release that covered about 600 HLA-typed donors contained around 300 gigabases of sequencing data and about 93 million unique TCR sequences. In a later analysis, previously published TCR beta repertoires from 666 donors were re-analyzed and high-resolution HLA genotyping was added so that TCR occurrence patterns could be studied. In addition to the first cohort of approximately 650 subjects, a separate validation cohort of 120 different subjects was used. Typing coverage differed by locus: A, B, C, DRB1 and DQB1 were typed in about 629-640 donors, DQA1 in 500 to 550, DPA1 in some 570, and DPB1 in 400 to 490. An earlier analysis of around 580 of the donors used high-throughput TCR beta sequencing to judge whether each TCR beta V gene segment behaved as functional or pseudogenic. Donor age, sex, ethnicity and CMV serostatus were compiled together with the repertoire data. Rather than using new phenotypic data, the later analysis identified candidate immune exposures from TCR beta sequences and from how often those sequences occurred across donors. In a later genetic analysis, genome-wide SNP genotypes for 398 of the 666 donors were used, and that subset was treated as a discovery cohort. The study used immunosequencing to profile the T cell repertoires of approximately 650 subjects and linked those repertoires to cytomegalovirus serostatus. The study aimed to test whether signatures of past pathogen exposure could be identified by cataloging public T cell receptors. The study combined high-throughput TCR immunosequencing, statistical association of individual TCRs with disease status, and machine learning to predict cytomegalovirus infection status. Both class I and class II loci were covered by HLA typing, at four-digit resolution.

Receptors were amplified or captured by the immunoSEQ multiplex PCR assay. For the multiplex PCR, a mixture combining 60 forward primers for TCR Vbeta segments and 13 reverse primers for TCR Jbeta segments was used. The CDR3 region of rearranged TCR beta genes was amplified from genomic DNA with a multiplex PCR assay. On the Illumina HiSeq System, the amplified TCR beta libraries were sequenced as 87-base-pair reads. Per the source publication's procedure: A later analysis counted approximately 74 million unique TCR beta chains across the 666 repertoires, and 10 million to 11 million of these chains were shared by at least two donors. Raw reads were error-corrected and collapsed into unique sequences with a nearest-neighbor algorithm that merged closely related sequences to remove PCR and sequencing errors. Alignment of CDR3 sequences to IMGT reference sequences was used to assign V, D and J gene segments. For a sequence to be retained, at least a six-nucleotide match to both a V gene segment and a J gene segment was required. A rearrangement counted as productive if the CDR3 had no stop codons and remained in frame with V and J, and every other rearrangement counted as non-productive. CDR3 was defined according to IMGT convention as the region running from the second conserved V-encoded cysteine to the conserved J-encoded phenylalanine. The earlier analysis of around 640 of the donors excluded sequences that lacked an unambiguous match to a single V gene segment. In an earlier analysis of a few hundred of the donors, a V segment was called functional when productive rearrangements were above 56.7%, and segregating when the standard deviation between donors exceeded 5%. A statistical classification framework was developed to diagnose cytomegalovirus status using the catalog of TCR beta chain sequences. V and J gene assignment, in a later analysis, came from comparing TCR nucleotide sequences with IMGT/GENE-DB human TR gene sequences. The TCRdist pipeline was used in a later analysis to assign CDR3 sequences and most-parsimonious VDJ recombination scenarios. In a later analysis, each TCR beta chain was defined by its CDR3 amino acid sequence together with its V-gene family, and reads without a unique V-gene family were excluded. In a later analysis, 450 to 600 highly shared, low-generation-probability nucleotide sequences were removed to address suspected cross-contamination and a sequencing artifact. In a later analysis, a clonal expansion index was calculated for each public chain from normalized within-repertoire ranks of inferred template counts. In a later analysis, generation probabilities were computed using a VDJ recombination model fitted to out-of-frame rearrangements, and the results were checked against IGoR. Hypergeometric tests were used in a later analysis to score TCR-TCR, TCR-HLA and TCR-CMV co-occurrence, with a repertoire-size bias correction applied to the TCR pairs. False discovery rates were estimated in a later analysis by permuting HLA or CMV assignments 20 times. A later analysis grouped co-occurring TCRs with DBSCAN, adding TCRdist sequence similarity when clustering within HLA-allele-positive subsets. For co-occurrence clustering, repertoires with fewer than 30,000 or more than 120,000 public chains were excluded, along with about five repertoires with anomalous nucleotide sharing. In its TCRdb copy, this immuneACCESS table keeps in-frame sequences only and misses some clones. Where compared with another copy, unresolved V genes explain less than half of these, and the others have no known cause. V and J calls and clone size follow that table, whereas D and trimming were derived from the DNA. The table for this sample lists approximately 110,000 clones; roughly three quarters of them were counted only once. Less than 9.5% of the sample comes from the top ten.

In total, roughly 710 healthy bone marrow donors made up the cohort. At the time of sampling, all cohort members were nominally healthy, though unrecorded immune exposures were likely present. The donor tested CMV seropositive, placing the donor among the 250 to 300 seropositive members of the cohort. A peripheral blood sample was collected from each donor, and TCR beta sequencing was performed on peripheral blood mononuclear cells. Genomic DNA was extracted from the blood cell samples with the Qiagen DNeasy Blood Extraction Kit. What the authors observed across the whole study: Correlated functional status among segregating V segments might reflect linkage disequilibrium, but an unknown experimental factor could not be ruled out. A cluster of highly shared sequence variants was judged likely to be a technical artifact of the sequencing pipeline. The presence/absence analyses assumed that sequencing depth was roughly uniform across donors, and that assumption may not be true. The authors suggested that the approach could potentially be extended to other disease states and immunological phenotypes. Only TCR beta chains were sequenced in this cohort, and the absence of alpha or paired-chain data limited detectable features. A further reported finding was that TCR beta sequences accurately predicted the HLA-A and HLA-B alleles for most subjects in the first cohort. Cytomegalovirus status was reported to be diagnosed by the classifier with high specificity and sensitivity in both the original and validation cohorts. When HLA alleles, especially DR and DQ, strongly co-occurred, attributing TCR associations to individual alleles was difficult. In the study, 150 to 200 TCR beta chains were listed as associated with cytomegalovirus. An earlier analysis of approximately 590 of the donors showed that most TCR beta V segments appeared in productive rearrangements either about 87% or about 30% of the time, which broadly matched IMGT annotations. A later analysis found that TCR association rates varied across HLA loci, with DRB1 alleles showing the most associated TCRs and HLA-C alleles the fewest. Because counts were too low, seventeen rarely observed V segments, including chromosome 9 orphons, were excluded from the earlier analysis of some 590 of the donors. Because HLA typing was unavailable for some donors at each locus, only the typed subset was used in association tests. In a later analysis, HLA-associated TCR beta chains showed more clonal expansion and lower generation probabilities than non-associated chains that were equally common. At a false discovery rate of 0.05, a later analysis linked around 15,000 TCR beta sequences to specific HLA alleles. For the cohort, immune exposure information was limited to CMV serostatus. A later genetic analysis associated a missense DCLRE1C variant with V-gene and J-gene trimming of TCR beta chains, and an independent cohort replicated the association. Compared with the roughly 600-donor mean, donors in an Asian-associated ancestry cluster had fewer N-insertions in productive TCRs, according to a later genetic analysis. While some public TCRs were present in many individuals, most TCR sequences turned up only very rarely across donors. In a later analysis, most CMV-associated TCR beta chains were found to appear HLA-restricted, with HLA associations seemingly driven largely by CMV exposure. A few of the identified cytomegalovirus-associated TCR beta chains were confirmed in vitro to be specific for cytomegalovirus antigens. Some IMGT-functional V segments, including TRBV6-2 and TRBV6-3, could not be told apart with the 87-base-pair reads, so those segments were excluded. Several of the top co-occurrence clusters appeared to be linked to parvovirus B19, influenza, CMV and Epstein-Barr virus, according to a later analysis.

The V and J ends are trimmed by 5 bases and 0 bases, leaving 11 bases between them. From a lookup of the germline V gene (reference sequence), CDR1 and CDR2 are LNHDA and SQIVND. The cysteine opens and the phenylalanine closes a CDR3 of 14 amino acids. The only DNA kept is the CDR3, 42 bases in frame from the first base. Sequences were obtained from PBMCs. The chain is encoded by TRBV19 joined to TRBJ2-7, with the identity of the D gene unclear. This sequence originates from a woman aged 45 to 65 in good health and CMV-seropositive. The DNA sequence follows: TGTGCCAGTAGTCCTAGATTAAGCTCCTACGAGCAGTACTTC. This is translated as CASSPRLSSYEQYF.